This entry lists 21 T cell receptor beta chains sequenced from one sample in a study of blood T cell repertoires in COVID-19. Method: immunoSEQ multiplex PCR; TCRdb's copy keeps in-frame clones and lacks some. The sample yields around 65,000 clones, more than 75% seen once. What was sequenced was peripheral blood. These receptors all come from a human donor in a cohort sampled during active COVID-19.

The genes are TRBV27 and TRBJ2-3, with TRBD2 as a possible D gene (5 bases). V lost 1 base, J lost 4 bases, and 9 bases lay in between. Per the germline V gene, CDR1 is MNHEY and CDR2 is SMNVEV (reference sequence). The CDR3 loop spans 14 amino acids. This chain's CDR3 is CASSLFAGPDTQYF. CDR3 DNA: TGTGCCAGCAGTTTATTCGCGGGTCCAGATACGCAGTATTTT.

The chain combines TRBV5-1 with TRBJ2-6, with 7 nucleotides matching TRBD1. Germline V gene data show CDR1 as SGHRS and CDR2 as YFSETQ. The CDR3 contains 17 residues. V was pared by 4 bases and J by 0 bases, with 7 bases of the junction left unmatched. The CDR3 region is CASSLWTGRSGANVLTF. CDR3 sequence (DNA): TGCGCCAGCAGCCTCTGGACAGGCCGCTCTGGGGCCAACGTCCTGACTTTC.

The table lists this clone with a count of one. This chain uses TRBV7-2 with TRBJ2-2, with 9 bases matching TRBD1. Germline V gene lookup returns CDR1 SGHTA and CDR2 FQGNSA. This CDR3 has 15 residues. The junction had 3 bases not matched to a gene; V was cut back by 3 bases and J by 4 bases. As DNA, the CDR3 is TGTGCCAGCAGCTTCGACAGGGGGGCCACCGGGGAGCTGTTTTTT. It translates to CASSFDRGATGELFF.

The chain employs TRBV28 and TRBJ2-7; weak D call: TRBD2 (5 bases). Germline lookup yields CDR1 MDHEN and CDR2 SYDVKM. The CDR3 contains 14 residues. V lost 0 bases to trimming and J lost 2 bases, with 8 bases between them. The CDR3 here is CASSLWDWPYEQYF. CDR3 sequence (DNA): TGTGCCAGCAGTTTATGGGACTGGCCCTACGAGCAGTACTTC.

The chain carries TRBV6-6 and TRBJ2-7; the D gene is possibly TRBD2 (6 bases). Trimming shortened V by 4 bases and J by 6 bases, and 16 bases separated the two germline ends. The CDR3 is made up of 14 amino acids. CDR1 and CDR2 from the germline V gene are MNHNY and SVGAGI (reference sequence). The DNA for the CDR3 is TGTGCCAGCAGTTTCGGGATCCTGGGAGGCGAGCAGTACTTC. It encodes CASSFGILGGEQYF.

CDR3 nucleotides: TGTGCCAGCAGCTCAATAGCGGCAGGGGAGCTGTTTTTT. Its protein is CASSSIAAGELFF. The rearrangement uses TRBV7-9 and TRBJ2-2; D is perhaps TRBD2 (6 bases). Germline loops: CDR1 SEHNR, CDR2 FQNEAQ (reference sequence). The CDR3 runs to 13 residues. The V end lost 4 bases, the J end lost 8 bases, and 11 bases lay between the germline ends.

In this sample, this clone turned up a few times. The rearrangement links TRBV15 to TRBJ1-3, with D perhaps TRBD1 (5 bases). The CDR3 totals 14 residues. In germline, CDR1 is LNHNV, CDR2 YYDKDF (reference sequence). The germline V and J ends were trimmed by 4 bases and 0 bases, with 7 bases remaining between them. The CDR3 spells CATSNGGSGNTIYF. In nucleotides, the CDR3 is TGTGCCACCAGCAACGGGGGCTCTGGAAACACCATATATTTT. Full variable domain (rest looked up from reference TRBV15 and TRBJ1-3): DAMVIQNPRYQVTQFGKPVTLSCSQTLNHNVMYWYQQKSSQAPKLLFHYYDKDFNNEADTPDNFQSRRPNTSFCFLDIRSPGLGDTAMYLCATSNGGSGNTIYFGEGSWLTVV.

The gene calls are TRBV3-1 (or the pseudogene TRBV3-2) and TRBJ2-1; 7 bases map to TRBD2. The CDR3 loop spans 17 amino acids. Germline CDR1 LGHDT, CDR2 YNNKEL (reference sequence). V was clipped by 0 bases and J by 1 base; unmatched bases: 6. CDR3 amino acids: CASSQDPSGTSYNEQFF. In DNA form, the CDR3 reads TGTGCCAGCAGCCAAGATCCGAGCGGGACGTCCTACAATGAGCAGTTCTTC.

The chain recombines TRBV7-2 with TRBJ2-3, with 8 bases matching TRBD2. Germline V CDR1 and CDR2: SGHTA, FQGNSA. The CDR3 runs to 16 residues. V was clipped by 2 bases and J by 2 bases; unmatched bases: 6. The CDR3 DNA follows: TGTGCCAGCAGCTTAAGGGCGGGAGGACCCACAGATACGCAGTATTTT. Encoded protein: CASSLRAGGPTDTQYF.

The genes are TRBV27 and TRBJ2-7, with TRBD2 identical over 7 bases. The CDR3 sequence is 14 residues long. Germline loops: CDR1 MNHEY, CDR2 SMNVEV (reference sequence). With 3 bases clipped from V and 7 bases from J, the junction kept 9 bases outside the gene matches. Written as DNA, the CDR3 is TGTGCCAGCAGTTTGGGGAGGGGCGCCCCGGAGCAGTACTTC. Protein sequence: CASSLGRGAPEQYF.

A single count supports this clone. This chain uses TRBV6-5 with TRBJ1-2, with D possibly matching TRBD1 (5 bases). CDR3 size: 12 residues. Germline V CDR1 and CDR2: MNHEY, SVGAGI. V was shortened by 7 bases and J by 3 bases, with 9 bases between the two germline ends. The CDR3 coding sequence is TGTGCCAGCAAGGACAACTACTATGGCTACACCTTC. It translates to CASKDNYYGYTF.

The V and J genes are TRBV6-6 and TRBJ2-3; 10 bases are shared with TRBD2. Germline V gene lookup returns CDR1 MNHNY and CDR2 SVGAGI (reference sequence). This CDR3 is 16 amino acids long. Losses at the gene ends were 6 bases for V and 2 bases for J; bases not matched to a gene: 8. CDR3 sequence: CASSKEREGFTDTQYF. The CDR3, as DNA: TGTGCCAGCAGCAAAGAGCGGGAGGGGTTCACAGATACGCAGTATTTT.

CDR3 sequence: CASSLASLAGDNEQFF. In DNA form, the CDR3 reads TGTGCCAGCAGCTTAGCGTCCCTAGCGGGGGACAATGAGCAGTTCTTC. The chain has TRBV7-8 and TRBJ2-1; TRBD2 agrees at 10 bases. V gave up 0 bases and J gave up 5 bases; unmatched junction bases: 4. The CDR3 is made up of 16 amino acids. CDR1 is SGHVS, CDR2 FQNEAQ, per germline.

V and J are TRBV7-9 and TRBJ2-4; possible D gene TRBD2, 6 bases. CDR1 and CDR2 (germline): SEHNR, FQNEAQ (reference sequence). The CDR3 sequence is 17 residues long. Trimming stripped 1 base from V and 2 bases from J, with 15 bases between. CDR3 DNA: TGTGCCAGCAGCTTAGGCGGGGTAGCGGTTACCAAAAACATTCAGTACTTC. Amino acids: CASSLGGVAVTKNIQYF.

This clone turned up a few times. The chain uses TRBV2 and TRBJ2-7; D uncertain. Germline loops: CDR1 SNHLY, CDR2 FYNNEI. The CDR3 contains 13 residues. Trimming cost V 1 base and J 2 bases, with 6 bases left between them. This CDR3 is CASSEVRAYEQYF. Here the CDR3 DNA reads TGTGCCAGCAGTGAAGTCCGGGCCTACGAGCAGTACTTC.

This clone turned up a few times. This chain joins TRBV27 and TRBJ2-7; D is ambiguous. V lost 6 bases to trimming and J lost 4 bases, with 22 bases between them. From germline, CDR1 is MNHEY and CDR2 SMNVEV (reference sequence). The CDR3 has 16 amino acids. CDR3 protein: CASSPLRSVAAYEQYF. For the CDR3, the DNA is TGTGCCAGCAGCCCGCTCCGCAGCGTAGCTGCTTACGAGCAGTACTTC.

CDR3 sequence reads: CATGVYGTGLETQYF. The CDR3 DNA reads TGTGCCACCGGGGTGTACGGGACAGGGTTAGAGACCCAGTACTTC. The chain is built from TRBV24-1 and TRBJ2-5; 9 nucleotides agree with TRBD1. The CDR3 has 15 amino acids. CDR1 and CDR2 from the germline V gene are KGHDR and SFDVKD. J lost 4 bases, V lost 9 bases, and 11 bases had no gene match.

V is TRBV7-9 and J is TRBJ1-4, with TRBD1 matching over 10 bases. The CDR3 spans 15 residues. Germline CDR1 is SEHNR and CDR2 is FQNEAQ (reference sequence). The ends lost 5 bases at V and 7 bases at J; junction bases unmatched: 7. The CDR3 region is CASSARQGASEKLFF. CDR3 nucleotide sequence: TGTGCCAGCAGCGCGAGACAGGGGGCGAGTGAAAAACTGTTTTTT.

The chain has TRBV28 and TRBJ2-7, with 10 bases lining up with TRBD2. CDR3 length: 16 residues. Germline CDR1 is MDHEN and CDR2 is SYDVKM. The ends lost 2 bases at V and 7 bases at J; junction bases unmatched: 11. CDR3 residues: CASSLSLAGVFSEQYF. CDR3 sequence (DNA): TGTGCCAGCAGTTTAAGTCTAGCGGGAGTTTTTAGTGAGCAGTACTTC.

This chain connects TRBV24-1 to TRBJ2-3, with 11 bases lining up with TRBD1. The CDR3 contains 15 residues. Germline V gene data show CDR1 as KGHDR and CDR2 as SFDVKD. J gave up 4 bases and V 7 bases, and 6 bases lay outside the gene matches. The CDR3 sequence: CATSLRDRGADTQYF. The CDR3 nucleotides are TGTGCCACCAGCCTCCGGGACAGGGGGGCAGATACGCAGTATTTT.

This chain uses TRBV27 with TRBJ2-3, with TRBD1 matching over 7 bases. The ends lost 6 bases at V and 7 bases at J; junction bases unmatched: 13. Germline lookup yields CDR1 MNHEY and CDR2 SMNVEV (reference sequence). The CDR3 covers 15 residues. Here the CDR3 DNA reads TGTGCCAGCAGGGTGAGACAGGGACGAGAAAATACGCAGTATTTT. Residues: CASRVRQGRENTQYF.